This T cell receptor (beta chain) was captured in a study of T cells in localized non-small cell lung cancer. Study-wide results and caveats: Detection in adjacent lung was observed for a median 57 of the top 100 tumor clones. Among the tissues sampled, uninvolved adjacent lung had the highest T cell clonality, above tumor.

Method: immunoSEQ multiplex PCR; TCRdb's copy keeps in-frame clones and lacks some. The table shows some 140,000 clones, with more than 80% occurring only once. V was cut by 6 bases and J by 13 bases, with 13 bases left in between. Looked up from germline, CDR1 is DFQATT and CDR2 is SNEGSKA (reference sequence). The CDR3 has 10 residues. About this clone: Its target is not known.

This sequence was found in a female donor over 55 with stage I lung adenocarcinoma. The starting material was peripheral blood, obtained before any cancer treatment. The chain uses TRBV20-1 and TRBJ2-1; the D is unclear. CDR3 residues: CSAKQGYQFF. CDR3 in DNA: TGCAGTGCGAAGCAAGGGTATCAGTTCTTC.